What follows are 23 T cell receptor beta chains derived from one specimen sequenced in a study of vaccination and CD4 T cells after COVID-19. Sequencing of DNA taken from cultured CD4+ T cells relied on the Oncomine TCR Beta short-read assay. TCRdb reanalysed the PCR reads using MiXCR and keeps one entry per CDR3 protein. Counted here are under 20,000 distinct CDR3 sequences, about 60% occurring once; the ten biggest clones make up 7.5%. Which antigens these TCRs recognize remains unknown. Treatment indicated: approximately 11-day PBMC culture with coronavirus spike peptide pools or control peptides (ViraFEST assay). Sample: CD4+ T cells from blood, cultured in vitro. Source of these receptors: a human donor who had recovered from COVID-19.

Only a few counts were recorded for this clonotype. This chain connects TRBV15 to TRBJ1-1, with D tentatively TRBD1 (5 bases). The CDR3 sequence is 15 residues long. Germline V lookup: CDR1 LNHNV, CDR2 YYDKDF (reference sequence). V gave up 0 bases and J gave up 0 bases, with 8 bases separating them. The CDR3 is CATSRDPTVNTEAFF. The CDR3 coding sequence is TGTGCCACCAGCAGAGACCCGACAGTGAACACTGAAGCTTTCTTT.

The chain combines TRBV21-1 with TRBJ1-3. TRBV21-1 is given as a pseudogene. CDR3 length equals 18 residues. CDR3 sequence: CASSREGGSPTSGNTIYF. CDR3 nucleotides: TGTGCCAGCAGCAGGGAGGGTGGCAGCCCGACCTCTGGAAACACCATATATTTT.

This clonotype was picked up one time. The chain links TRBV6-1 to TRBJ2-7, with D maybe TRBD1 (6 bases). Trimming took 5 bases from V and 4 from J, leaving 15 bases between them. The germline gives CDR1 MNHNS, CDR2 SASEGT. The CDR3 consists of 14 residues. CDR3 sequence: CASSTDGQLYEQYF. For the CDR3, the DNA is TGTGCCAGCAGTACGGACGGACAGCTTTACGAGCAGTACTTC.

In nucleotides, the CDR3 is TGTGCCAGCAGCATTCGTCTTAGGGATAATGTCCCCCTATCCGGGGAGCTGTTTTTT. Translated, it gives CASSIRLRDNVPLSGELFF. The V gene is TRBV7-7, the J gene TRBJ2-2; D not resolved. The CDR3 spans 19 residues. The V and J ends lost 5 bases and 6 bases respectively, with 28 bases between them. The V gene's germline CDR1 is SSHAT and CDR2 FNYEAQ (reference sequence).

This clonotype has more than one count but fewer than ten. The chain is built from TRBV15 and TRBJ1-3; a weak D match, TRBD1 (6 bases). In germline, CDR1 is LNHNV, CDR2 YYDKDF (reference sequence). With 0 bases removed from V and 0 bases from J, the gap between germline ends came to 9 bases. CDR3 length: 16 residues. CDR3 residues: CATSRDGGASGNTIYF. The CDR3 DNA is TGTGCCACCAGCAGAGACGGGGGGGCCTCTGGAAACACCATATATTTT.

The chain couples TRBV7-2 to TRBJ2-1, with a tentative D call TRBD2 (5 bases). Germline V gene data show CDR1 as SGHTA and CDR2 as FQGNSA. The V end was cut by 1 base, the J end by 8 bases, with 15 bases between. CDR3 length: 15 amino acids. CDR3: CASSLERESVDEQFF. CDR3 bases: TGTGCCAGCAGCTTAGAGAGGGAGAGCGTAGATGAGCAGTTCTTC.

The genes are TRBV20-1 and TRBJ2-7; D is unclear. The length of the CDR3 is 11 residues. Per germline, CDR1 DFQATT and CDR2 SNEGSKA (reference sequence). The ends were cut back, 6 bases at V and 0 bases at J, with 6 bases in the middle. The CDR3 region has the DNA TGCAGTGCGACGTCCTCCTACGAGCAGTACTTC. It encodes CSATSSYEQYF.

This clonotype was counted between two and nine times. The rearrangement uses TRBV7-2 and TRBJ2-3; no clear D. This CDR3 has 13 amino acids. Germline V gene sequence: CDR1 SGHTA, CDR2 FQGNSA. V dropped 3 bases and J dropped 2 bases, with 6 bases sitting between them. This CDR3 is CASSFANTDTQYF. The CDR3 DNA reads TGTGCCAGCAGCTTTGCTAACACAGATACGCAGTATTTT.

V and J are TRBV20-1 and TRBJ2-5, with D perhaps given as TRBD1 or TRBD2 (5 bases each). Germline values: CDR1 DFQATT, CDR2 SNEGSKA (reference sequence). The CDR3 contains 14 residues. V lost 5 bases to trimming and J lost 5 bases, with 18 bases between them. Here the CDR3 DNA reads TGCAGTGCTCGGCCCGGGGCTCAGCGGGAGACCCAGTACTTC. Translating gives CSARPGAQRETQYF.

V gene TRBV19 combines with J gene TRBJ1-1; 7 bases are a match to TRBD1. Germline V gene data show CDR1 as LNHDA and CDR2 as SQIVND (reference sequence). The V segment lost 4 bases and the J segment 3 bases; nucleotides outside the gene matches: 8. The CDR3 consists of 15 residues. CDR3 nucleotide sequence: TGTGCCAGTAGTACCCGACAGGGAATGGACACTGAAGCTTTCTTT. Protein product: CASSTRQGMDTEAFF.

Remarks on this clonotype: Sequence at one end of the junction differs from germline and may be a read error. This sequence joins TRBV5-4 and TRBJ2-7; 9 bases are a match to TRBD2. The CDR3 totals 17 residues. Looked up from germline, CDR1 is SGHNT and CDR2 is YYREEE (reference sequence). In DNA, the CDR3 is TGCGCCAGCAGCCAAGAGGGGTCGGGAATAGCGGGAGACGAGCAGTACTTC. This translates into CASSQEGSGIAGDEQYF.

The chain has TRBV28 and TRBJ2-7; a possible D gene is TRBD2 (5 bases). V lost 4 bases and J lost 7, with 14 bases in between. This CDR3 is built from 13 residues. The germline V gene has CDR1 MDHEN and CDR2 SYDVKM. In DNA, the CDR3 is TGTGCCAGCAGTTCCGGACTCGGCGGGGAGCAGTACTTC. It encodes CASSSGLGGEQYF. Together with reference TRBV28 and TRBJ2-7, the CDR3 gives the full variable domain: DVKVTQSSRYLVKRTGEKVFLECVQDMDHENMFWYRQDPGLGLRLIYFSYDVKMKEKGDIPEGYSVSREKKERFSLILESASTNQTSMYLCASSSGLGGEQYFGPGTRLTVT.

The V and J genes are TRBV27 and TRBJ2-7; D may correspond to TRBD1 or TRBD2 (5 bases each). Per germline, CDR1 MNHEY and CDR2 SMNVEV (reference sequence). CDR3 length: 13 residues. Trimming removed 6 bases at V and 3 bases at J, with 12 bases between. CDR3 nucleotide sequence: TGTGCCAGCAGAAAGGTGGGGGTCTACGAGCAGTACTTC. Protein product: CASRKVGVYEQYF.

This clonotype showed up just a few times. CDR3 DNA sequence: TGCAGTGCCAGCCCACAGGGAGTGTGGACTGAAGCTTTCTTT. Amino acids: CSASPQGVWTEAFF. The J gene is TRBJ1-1, the V gene TRBV20-1, with D perhaps TRBD1 (6 bases). In germline, CDR1 is DFQATT, CDR2 SNEGSKA (reference sequence). V lost 6 bases to trimming and J lost 5 bases, with 19 bases between them. The CDR3 covers 14 residues.

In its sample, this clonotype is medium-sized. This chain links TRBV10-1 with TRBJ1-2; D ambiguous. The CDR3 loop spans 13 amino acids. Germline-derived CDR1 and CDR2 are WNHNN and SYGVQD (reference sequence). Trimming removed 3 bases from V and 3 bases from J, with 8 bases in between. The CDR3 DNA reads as TGCGCCAGCAGTGAAGGGCACGACTATGGCTACACCTTC. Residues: CASSEGHDYGYTF.

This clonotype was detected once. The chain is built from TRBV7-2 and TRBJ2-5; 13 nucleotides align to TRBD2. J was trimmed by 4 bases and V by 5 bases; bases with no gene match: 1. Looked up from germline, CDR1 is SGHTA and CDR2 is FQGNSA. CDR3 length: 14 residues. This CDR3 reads CASSRTSGRETQYF. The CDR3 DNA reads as TGTGCCAGCAGCCGGACTAGCGGGAGAGAGACCCAGTACTTC.

The CDR3 coding sequence is TGTGCCAGCAGCACTGCGGCCCGGGGGCGAAGCAATCAGCCCCAGCATTTT. This gives the protein CASSTAARGRSNQPQHF. The chain links TRBV27 to TRBJ1-5; a possible D gene is TRBD1 (6 bases). Deletions cut 6 bases from V and 1 base from J, with 19 bases between. Germline values: CDR1 MNHEY, CDR2 SMNVEV (reference sequence). The CDR3 totals 17 residues.

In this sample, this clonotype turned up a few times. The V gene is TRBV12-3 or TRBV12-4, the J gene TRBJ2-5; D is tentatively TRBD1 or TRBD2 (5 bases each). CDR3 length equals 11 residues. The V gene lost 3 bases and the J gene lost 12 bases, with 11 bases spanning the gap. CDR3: CASSFGGDEYF. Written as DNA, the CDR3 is TGTGCCAGCAGTTTTGGGGGAGACGAGTACTTC.

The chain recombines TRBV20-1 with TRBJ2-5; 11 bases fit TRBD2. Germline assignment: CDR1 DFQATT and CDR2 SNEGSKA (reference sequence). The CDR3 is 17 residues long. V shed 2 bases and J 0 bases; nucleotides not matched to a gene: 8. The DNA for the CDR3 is TGCAGTGCTAGACAGGTAGCGGGAGGGCCGTACCAAGAGACCCAGTACTTC. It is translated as CSARQVAGGPYQETQYF.

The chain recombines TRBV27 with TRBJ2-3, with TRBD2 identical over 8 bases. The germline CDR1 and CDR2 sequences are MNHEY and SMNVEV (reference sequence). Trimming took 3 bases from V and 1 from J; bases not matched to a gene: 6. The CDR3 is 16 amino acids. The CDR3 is CASSLGLVGRTDTQYF. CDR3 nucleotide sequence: TGTGCCAGCAGTTTGGGACTAGTGGGACGCACAGATACGCAGTATTTT.

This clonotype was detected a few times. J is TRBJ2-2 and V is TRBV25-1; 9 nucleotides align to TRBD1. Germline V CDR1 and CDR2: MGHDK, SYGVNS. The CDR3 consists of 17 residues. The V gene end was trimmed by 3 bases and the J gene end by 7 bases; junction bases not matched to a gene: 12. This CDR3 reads CASSDPNRGQADGELFF. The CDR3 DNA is TGTGCCAGCAGTGACCCCAACAGGGGGCAGGCAGACGGGGAGCTGTTTTTT.

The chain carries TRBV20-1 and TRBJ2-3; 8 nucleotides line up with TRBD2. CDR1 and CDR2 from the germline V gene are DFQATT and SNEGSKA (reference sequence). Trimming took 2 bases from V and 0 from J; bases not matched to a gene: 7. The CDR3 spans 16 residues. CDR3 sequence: CSARISLAGSTDTQYF. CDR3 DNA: TGCAGTGCTAGAATCAGCTTAGCGGGGAGCACAGATACGCAGTATTTT.

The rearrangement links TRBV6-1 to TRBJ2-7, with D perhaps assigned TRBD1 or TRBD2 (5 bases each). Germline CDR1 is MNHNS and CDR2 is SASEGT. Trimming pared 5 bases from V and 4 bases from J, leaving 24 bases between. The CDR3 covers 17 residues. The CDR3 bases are TGTGCCAGCAGTCGCAGGACCCCAGGGAGCCCGCTTTACGAGCAGTACTTC. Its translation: CASSRRTPGSPLYEQYF.